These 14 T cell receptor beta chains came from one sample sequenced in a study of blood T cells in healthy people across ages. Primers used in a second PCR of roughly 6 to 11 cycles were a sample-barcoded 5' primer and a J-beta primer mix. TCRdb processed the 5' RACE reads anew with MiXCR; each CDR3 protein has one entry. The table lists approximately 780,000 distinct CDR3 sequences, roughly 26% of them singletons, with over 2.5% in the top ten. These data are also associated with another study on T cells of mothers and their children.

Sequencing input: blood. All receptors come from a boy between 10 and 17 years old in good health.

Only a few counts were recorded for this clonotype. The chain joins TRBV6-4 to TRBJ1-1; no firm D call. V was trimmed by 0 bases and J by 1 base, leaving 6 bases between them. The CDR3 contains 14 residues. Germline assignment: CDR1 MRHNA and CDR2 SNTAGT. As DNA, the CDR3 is TGTGCCAGCAGTGACTCTTCAGAGAACACTGAAGCTTTCTTT. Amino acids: CASSDSSENTEAFF.

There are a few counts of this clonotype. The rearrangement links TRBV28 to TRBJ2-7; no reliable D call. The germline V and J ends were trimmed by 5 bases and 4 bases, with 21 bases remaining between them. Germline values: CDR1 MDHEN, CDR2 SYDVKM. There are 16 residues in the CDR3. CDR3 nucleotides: TGTGCCAGCAGTCCCAGAGGCAGATCCTCCGGTTACGAGCAGTACTTC. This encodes CASSPRGRSSGYEQYF. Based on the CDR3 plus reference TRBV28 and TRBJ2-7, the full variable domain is DVKVTQSSRYLVKRTGEKVFLECVQDMDHENMFWYRQDPGLGLRLIYFSYDVKMKEKGDIPEGYSVSREKKERFSLILESASTNQTSMYLCASSPRGRSSGYEQYFGPGTRLTVT.

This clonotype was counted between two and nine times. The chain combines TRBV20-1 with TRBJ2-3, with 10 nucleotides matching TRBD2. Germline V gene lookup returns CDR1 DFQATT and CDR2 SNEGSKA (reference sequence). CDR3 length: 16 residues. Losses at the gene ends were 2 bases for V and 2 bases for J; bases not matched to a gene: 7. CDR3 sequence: CSARKASGGSTDTQYF. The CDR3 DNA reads TGCAGTGCTAGAAAGGCTAGCGGGGGATCCACAGATACGCAGTATTTT.

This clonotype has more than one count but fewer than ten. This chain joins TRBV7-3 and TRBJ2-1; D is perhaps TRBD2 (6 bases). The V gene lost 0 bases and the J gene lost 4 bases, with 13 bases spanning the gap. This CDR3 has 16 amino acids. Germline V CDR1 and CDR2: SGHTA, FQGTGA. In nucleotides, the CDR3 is TGTGCCAGCAGCTTAACGGTGTCCAGCGGGTACAATGAGCAGTTCTTC. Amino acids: CASSLTVSSGYNEQFF.

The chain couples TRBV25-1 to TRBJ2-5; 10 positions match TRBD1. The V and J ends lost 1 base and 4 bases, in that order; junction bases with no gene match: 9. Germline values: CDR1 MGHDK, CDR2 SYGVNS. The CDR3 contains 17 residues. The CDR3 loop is CASSEFGGQGLRETQYF. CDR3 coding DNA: TGTGCCAGCAGTGAATTCGGGGGACAGGGGTTACGAGAGACCCAGTACTTC. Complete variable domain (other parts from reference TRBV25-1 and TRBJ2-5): EADIYQTPRYLVIGTGKKITLECSQTMGHDKMYWYQQDPGMELHLIHYSYGVNSTEKGDLSSESTVSRIRTEHFPLTLESARPSHTSQYLCASSEFGGQGLRETQYFGPGTRLLVL.

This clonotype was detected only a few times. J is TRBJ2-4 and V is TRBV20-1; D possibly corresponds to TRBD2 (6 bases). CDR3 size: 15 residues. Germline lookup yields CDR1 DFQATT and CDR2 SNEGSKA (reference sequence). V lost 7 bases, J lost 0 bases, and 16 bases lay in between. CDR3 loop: CSVRGDLLAKNIQYF. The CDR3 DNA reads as TGCAGTGTTCGCGGGGACCTTCTAGCCAAAAACATTCAGTACTTC.

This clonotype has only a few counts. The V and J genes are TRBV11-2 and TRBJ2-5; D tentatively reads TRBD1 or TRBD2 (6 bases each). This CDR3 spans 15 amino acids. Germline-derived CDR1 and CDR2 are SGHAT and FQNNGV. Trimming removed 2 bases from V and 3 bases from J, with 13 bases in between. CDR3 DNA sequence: TGTGCCAGCAGCTTATCCGTCGGGGGCGAAGAGACCCAGTACTTC. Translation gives CASSLSVGGEETQYF.

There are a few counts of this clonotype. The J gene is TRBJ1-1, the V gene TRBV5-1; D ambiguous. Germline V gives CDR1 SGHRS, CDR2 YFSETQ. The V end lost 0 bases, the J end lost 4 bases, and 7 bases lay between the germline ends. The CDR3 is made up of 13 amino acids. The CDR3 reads CASSLARPTEAFF. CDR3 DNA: TGCGCCAGCAGCTTGGCAAGGCCCACTGAAGCTTTCTTT.

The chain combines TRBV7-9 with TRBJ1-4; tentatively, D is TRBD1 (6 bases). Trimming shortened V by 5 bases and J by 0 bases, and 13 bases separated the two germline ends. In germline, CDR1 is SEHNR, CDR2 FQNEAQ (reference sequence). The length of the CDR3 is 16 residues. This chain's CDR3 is CASSRRRGATNEKLFF. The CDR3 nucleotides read TGTGCCAGCAGCCGGCGTAGGGGGGCAACTAATGAAAAACTGTTTTTT.

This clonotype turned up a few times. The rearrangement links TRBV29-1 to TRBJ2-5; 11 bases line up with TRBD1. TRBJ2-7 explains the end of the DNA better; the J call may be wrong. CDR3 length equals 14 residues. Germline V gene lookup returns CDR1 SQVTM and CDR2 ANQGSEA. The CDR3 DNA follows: TGCAGCGTTGAGAGGACAGGGGGCGTCGACGAGCAGTACTTC. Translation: CSVERTGGVDEQYF.

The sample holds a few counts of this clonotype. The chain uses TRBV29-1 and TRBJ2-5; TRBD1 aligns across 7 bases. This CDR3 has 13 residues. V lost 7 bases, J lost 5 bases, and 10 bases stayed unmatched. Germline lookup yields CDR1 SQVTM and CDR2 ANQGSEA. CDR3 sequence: CSGDSPLGETQYF. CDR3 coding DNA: TGCAGCGGGGACAGTCCCCTAGGGGAGACCCAGTACTTC.

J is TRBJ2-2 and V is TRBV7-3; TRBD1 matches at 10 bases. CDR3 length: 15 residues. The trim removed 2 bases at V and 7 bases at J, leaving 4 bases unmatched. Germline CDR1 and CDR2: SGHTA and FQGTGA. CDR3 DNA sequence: TGTGCCAGCAGCTTAGGGACAGGGGAAAGCGGGGAGCTGTTTTTT. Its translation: CASSLGTGESGELFF.

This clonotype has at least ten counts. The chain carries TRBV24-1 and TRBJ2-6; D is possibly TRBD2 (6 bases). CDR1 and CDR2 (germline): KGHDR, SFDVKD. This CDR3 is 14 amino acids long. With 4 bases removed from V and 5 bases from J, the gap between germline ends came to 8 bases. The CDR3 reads CATSDRGRANVLTF. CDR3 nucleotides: TGTGCCACCAGTGACCGCGGGAGGGCCAACGTCCTGACTTTC.

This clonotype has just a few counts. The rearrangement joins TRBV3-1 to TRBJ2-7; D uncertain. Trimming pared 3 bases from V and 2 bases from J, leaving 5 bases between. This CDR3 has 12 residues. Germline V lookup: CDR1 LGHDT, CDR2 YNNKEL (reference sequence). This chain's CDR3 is CASSHYTYEQYF. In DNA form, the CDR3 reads TGTGCCAGCAGCCACTATACCTACGAGCAGTACTTC.